Each of the 7 T cell receptor beta chains below was sequenced from the same sample in a study of blood T cell repertoires in COVID-19. Only in-frame clones appear in the TCRdb table, and some are missing; sequencing was by immunoSEQ multiplex PCR. The sample lists a few hundred thousand clones, around 83% occurring once. The sample was peripheral blood. These TCRs come from a woman aged 50 to 65 with acute or convalescent COVID-19.

The CDR3 DNA is TGTGCCAGCAGCTTGGAACGGGGAAACACCATATATTTT. Translation: CASSLERGNTIYF. The V call is TRBV5-6, the J call TRBJ1-3; D is unresolved. The CDR3 extends over 13 amino acids. The germline V gene has CDR1 SGHDT and CDR2 YYEEEE. V gave up 0 bases and J gave up 4 bases, with 5 bases separating them.

V gene TRBV5-4 combines with J gene TRBJ1-1, with a possible D match to TRBD1 (6 bases). Germline V CDR1 and CDR2: SGHNT, YYREEE (reference sequence). This CDR3 contains 15 residues. Trimming took 4 bases from V and 5 from J, leaving 18 bases between them. DNA for the CDR3: TGTGCCAGCAGCCCCGGGACGGGGAGGGGGACTGAAGCTTTCTTT. It encodes CASSPGTGRGTEAFF.

The chain couples TRBV6-1 to TRBJ1-2; perhaps TRBD1 as D (6 bases). The CDR3 has 14 residues. V was cut by 3 bases and J by 0 bases, with 8 bases left in between. Per germline, CDR1 MNHNS and CDR2 SASEGT. The CDR3, as DNA: TGTGCCAGCAGTGAGGACAGAGCTAACTATGGCTACACCTTC. Its translation is CASSEDRANYGYTF.

A word on this clone: A much larger clonotype is one base distant, so this may be a read error. The gene calls are TRBV9 and TRBJ1-2; TRBD1 might be the D (6 bases). This CDR3 spans 12 amino acids. Trimming removed 3 bases at V and 8 bases at J, with 11 bases between. Germline CDR1 and CDR2: SGDLS and YYNGEE. CDR3 DNA sequence: TGTGCCAGCAGCGACAGGGTTGAGGGCTACACCTTC. It specifies CASSDRVEGYTF.

The chain recombines TRBV14 with TRBJ1-4; no clear D gene. CDR1 and CDR2 from the germline V gene are SGHDN and FVKESK. V dropped 1 base and J dropped 11 bases, with 8 bases sitting between them. The CDR3 extends over 12 amino acids. The CDR3 sequence is CASSQGRRKLFF. In DNA, the CDR3 is TGTGCCAGCAGCCAAGGCCGGCGGAAACTGTTTTTT.

The J gene is TRBJ1-3, the V gene TRBV7-2; no clear D. Trimming cost V 5 bases and J 3 bases, with 17 bases left between them. The CDR3 length is 16 residues. In germline, CDR1 is SGHTA, CDR2 FQGNSA. The CDR3 loop is CASSQLAADYGNTIYF. The CDR3, as DNA: TGTGCCAGCAGCCAATTAGCAGCAGACTATGGAAACACCATATATTTT.

The J gene is TRBJ2-3, the V gene TRBV30, with D possibly being TRBD2 (7 bases). Germline V gene sequence: CDR1 GTSNPN, CDR2 SVGIG (reference sequence). V shed 3 bases and J shed 4 bases, with 17 bases lying between them. The CDR3 extends over 15 amino acids. As DNA, the CDR3 is TGTGCCTGGAGCCAAAGGGGGGGCAGGGCAGATACGCAGTATTTT. Protein product: CAWSQRGGRADTQYF.